These 5 T cell receptor beta chains were sequenced from one sample in a study of blood T cell repertoires in COVID-19. The method was immunoSEQ multiplex PCR; TCRdb's version includes in-frame clones alone and lacks a portion of them. The profile shows roughly 250,000 clones, approximately 83% of them singletons. Input material: PBMCs or T cells enriched from blood (not recorded which). All receptors derive from a woman in her forties with acute COVID-19.

This chain connects TRBV21-1 to TRBJ2-3; the table's D call of TRBD2 was not tested on the DNA. TRBV21-1 is a known pseudogene. CDR3 length equals 19 residues. CDR3 coding DNA: TGTGCCAGCAGCGAAAAAGCAGAGACTAGCGGCCAGAGCACAGATACGCAGTATTTT. It is translated as CASSEKAETSGQSTDTQYF.

The rearrangement joins TRBV9 to TRBJ2-2; D is unclear. This CDR3 is built from 14 residues. The V gene's germline CDR1 is SGDLS and CDR2 YYNGEE. Trimming shortened V by 0 bases and J by 8 bases, and 11 bases separated the two germline ends. As DNA, the CDR3 is TGTGCCAGCAGCGTAGGATCATCCGAGGGGGAGCTGTTTTTT. Protein: CASSVGSSEGELFF.

On this clone: Other DNA sequences within the sample encode an identical CDR3. The V and J genes are TRBV9 and TRBJ2-1; 8 positions agree with TRBD2. The CDR3 has 12 amino acids. V gave up 1 base and J gave up 9 bases; unmatched junction bases: 0. Germline V gene lookup returns CDR1 SGDLS and CDR2 YYNGEE. The CDR3 bases are TGTGCCAGCAGCGTACTAGCGGGTGAGCAGTTCTTC. This codes for CASSVLAGEQFF.

The chain combines TRBV9 with TRBJ2-2; weak D call: TRBD2 (6 bases). The CDR3 totals 16 residues. The ends were cut back, 0 bases at V and 6 bases at J, with 15 bases in the middle. Germline assignment: CDR1 SGDLS and CDR2 YYNGEE. The CDR3 nucleotides read TGTGCCAGCAGCGTAGGGGGGACTGGACTCTCCGGGGAGCTGTTTTTT. Amino acids: CASSVGGTGLSGELFF.

J is TRBJ2-1 and V is TRBV20-1; 13 positions match TRBD2. Germline-derived CDR1 and CDR2 are DFQATT and SNEGSKA (reference sequence). V was clipped by 3 bases and J by 9 bases; unmatched bases: 5. This CDR3 spans 14 amino acids. The DNA for the CDR3 is TGCAGTGCTAGTACTAGCGGGAGGGCCGGTGAGCAGTTCTTC. Its protein is CSASTSGRAGEQFF.